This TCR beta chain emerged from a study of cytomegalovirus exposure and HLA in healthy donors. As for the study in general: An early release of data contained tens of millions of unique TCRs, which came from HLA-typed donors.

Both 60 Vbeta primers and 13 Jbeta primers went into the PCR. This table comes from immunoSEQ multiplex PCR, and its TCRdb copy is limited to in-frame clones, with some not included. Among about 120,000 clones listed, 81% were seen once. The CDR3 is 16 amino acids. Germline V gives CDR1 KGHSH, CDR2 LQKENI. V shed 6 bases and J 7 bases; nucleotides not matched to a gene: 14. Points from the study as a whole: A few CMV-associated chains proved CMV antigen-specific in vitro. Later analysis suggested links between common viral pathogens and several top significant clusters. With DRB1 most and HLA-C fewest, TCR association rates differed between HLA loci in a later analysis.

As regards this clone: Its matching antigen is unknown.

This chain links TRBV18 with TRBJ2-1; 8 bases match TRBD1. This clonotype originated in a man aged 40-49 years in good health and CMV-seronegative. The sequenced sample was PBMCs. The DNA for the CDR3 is TGTGCCAGCTCTAACGGACAGGGCAGTAATTTAAATGAGCAGTTCTTC. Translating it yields CASSNGQGSNLNEQFF.